Listed below are T cell receptor beta chains from one sample, sequenced in a study of T-cell memory formation after mild COVID-19. TCRdb recomputed calls from the 5' RACE reads with MiXCR, one row per CDR3 protein. Among 450,000 to 650,000 distinct CDR3 sequences listed, about a fifth were seen once. Sample: PBMCs or a T cell subset sorted from them (not recorded which). These receptors were obtained from an adult woman who had mild COVID-19 (a few samples of this study predate the infection). Cell type and time point are not known. CDR3s include the opening cysteine and the closing phenylalanine or tryptophan. The D gene is left open where the match is weak. The size field is filled for only some rows; it gives once, few, many or a size class.

CDR3	DNA	D	size	length	V	J
CASRTLAGVAFF	TGTGCCAGCAGAACGTTAGCGGGAGTGGCGTTCTTC	TRBD2	once	12	TRBV27	TRBJ2-1
CSAPPDRAYGYTF	TGCAGTGCACCTCCGGACAGGGCCTATGGCTACACCTTC	TRBD1	.	13	TRBV20-1	TRBJ1-2
CASSLSGPVPTSNYGYTF	TGTGCCAGCAGCTTGAGTGGTCCCGTGCCGACTTCTAACTATGGCTACACCTTC	.	.	18	TRBV7-2	TRBJ1-2
CASSSTSRYGYTF	TGTGCCAGCAGCTCCACGTCCCGCTATGGCTACACCTTC	.	few	13	TRBV6-1	TRBJ1-2
CASSSTGATYGYTF	TGTGCCAGCAGCTCCACAGGGGCCACCTATGGCTACACCTTC	TRBD1	.	14	TRBV5-6	TRBJ1-2
CASSLAAGGTTINNEQFF	TGCGCCAGCAGCTTGGCAGCAGGCGGGACTACAATTAACAATGAGCAGTTCTTC	TRBD2	few	18	TRBV5-1	TRBJ2-1
CASSERRGVKNTEAFF	TGTGCCAGCAGTGAAAGGCGAGGGGTCAAGAACACTGAAGCTTTCTTT	.	.	16	TRBV2	TRBJ1-1
CASSLDRPTLEEQYF	TGTGCCAGCAGTTTAGACCGCCCAACCTTAGAGGAGCAGTACTTC	.	.	15	TRBV27	TRBJ2-7
CASSLGGQTNTEAFF	TGCGCCAGCAGCTTGGGGGGACAGACGAACACTGAAGCTTTCTTT	TRBD1	once	15	TRBV5-1	TRBJ1-1
CASSLGGLARNEQFF	TGTGCCAGCAGCTTGGGCGGACTAGCCCGAAATGAGCAGTTCTTC	TRBD2	.	15	TRBV5-4	TRBJ2-1
CASSLAEVSLAHF	TGTGCCAGCAGCTTAGCGGAGGTCTCACTAGCTCACTTC	.	.	13	TRBV11-1	TRBJ2-7
CASSQRQGDGQETQYF	TGCGCCAGCAGCCAGCGACAGGGAGACGGCCAAGAGACCCAGTACTTC	TRBD1	few	16	TRBV4-3	TRBJ2-5
CASRYRDRGLSHPNKPTGELFF	TGTGCCAGCAGGTACCGGGACAGGGGGCTCAGCCATCCTAATAAACCGACCGGGGAGCTGTTTTTT	TRBD1	.	22	TRBV12-3/TRBV12-4	TRBJ2-2
CASSGTGHNNEQFF	TGTGCCAGCTCAGGGACAGGACACAACAATGAGCAGTTCTTC	TRBD1	.	14	TRBV5-6	TRBJ2-1
CASRRTVGGAQYF	TGCGCCAGCAGACGGACCGTTGGGGGCGCTCAGTATTTT	.	few	13	TRBV5-1	TRBJ2-3
CASSNSYSGDEQFF	TGTGCCAGCAGTAACTCATATAGCGGAGATGAGCAGTTCTTC	.	few	14	TRBV27	TRBJ2-1
CASSFGTVVPSTDTQYF	TGCGCCAGCAGTTTCGGGACGGTGGTACCAAGCACAGATACGCAGTATTTT	.	.	17	TRBV5-1	TRBJ2-3
CSAPQFTASYEQYF	TGCAGTGCTCCCCAATTTACTGCCTCCTACGAGCAGTACTTC	.	few	14	TRBV20-1	TRBJ2-7
CASSDGTSGRDADTQYF	TGTGCCAGCAGTGACGGGACTAGCGGGAGAGACGCAGATACGCAGTATTTT	TRBD2	.	17	TRBV6-4	TRBJ2-3
CASSLSPGGSYEQYF	TGCGCCAGCAGCTTGTCACCCGGGGGCAGCTACGAGCAGTACTTC	.	few	15	TRBV5-1	TRBJ2-7
CASSLKAGQGYNEQFF	TGCGCCAGCAGCCTGAAGGCGGGACAGGGATACAATGAGCAGTTCTTC	TRBD1	few	16	TRBV5-1	TRBJ2-1
CASSQTYSGTTNEKLFF	TGTGCCAGCAGCCAAACTTACTCCGGGACAACTAATGAAAAACTGTTTTTT	.	.	17	TRBV7-8	TRBJ1-4
CASSRTISSYNEQFF	TGCGCCAGCAGCCGGACCATCAGCTCCTACAATGAGCAGTTCTTC	.	once	15	TRBV4-3	TRBJ2-1
CASSFAGELYNEQFF	TGTGCCAGCAGCTTTGCGGGGGAGCTGTACAATGAGCAGTTCTTC	TRBD2	many	15	TRBV7-3	TRBJ2-1
CASSLAPLLAGVDEQYF	TGCGCCAGCAGCTTGGCCCCCCTGCTAGCGGGAGTGGACGAGCAGTACTTC	TRBD2	few	17	TRBV5-1	TRBJ2-7
CSARDFRVDTGELFF	TGCAGTGCTAGAGATTTCAGGGTAGACACCGGGGAGCTGTTTTTT	.	.	15	TRBV20-1	TRBJ2-2
CASSLAQDRADNEQFF	TGTGCCAGCAGCTTAGCACAGGACAGGGCAGACAATGAGCAGTTCTTC	TRBD1	few	16	TRBV7-9	TRBJ2-1